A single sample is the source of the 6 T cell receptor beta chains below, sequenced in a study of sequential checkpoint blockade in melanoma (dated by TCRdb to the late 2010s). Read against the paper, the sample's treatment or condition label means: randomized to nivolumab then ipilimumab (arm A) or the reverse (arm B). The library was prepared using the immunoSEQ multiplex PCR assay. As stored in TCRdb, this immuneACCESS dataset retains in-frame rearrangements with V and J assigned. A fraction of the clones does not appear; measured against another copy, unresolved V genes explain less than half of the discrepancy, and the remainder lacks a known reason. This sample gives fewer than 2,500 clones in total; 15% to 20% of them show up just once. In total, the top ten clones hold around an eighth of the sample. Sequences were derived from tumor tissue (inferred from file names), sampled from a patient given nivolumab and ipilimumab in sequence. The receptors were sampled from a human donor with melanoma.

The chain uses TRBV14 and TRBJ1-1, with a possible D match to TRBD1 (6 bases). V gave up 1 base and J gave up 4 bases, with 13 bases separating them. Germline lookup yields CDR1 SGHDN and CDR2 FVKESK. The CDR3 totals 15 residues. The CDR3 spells CASSQVAGVGTEAFF. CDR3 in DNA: TGTGCCAGCAGCCAAGTTGCAGGGGTAGGCACTGAAGCTTTCTTT.

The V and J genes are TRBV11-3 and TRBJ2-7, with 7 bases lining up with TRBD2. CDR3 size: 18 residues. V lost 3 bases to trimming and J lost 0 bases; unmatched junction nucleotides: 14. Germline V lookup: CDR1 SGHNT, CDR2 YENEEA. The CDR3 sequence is CASSFGLFKRGVSYEQYF. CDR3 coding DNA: TGTGCCAGCAGCTTTGGTTTGTTCAAGCGGGGCGTCTCCTACGAGCAGTACTTC.

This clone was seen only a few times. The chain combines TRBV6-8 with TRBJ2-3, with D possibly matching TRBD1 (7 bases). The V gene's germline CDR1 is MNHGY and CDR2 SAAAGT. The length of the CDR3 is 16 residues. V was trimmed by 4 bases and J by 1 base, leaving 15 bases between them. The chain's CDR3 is CASSSRGAGGTDTQYF. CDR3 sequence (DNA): TGTGCCAGCAGTTCCAGGGGGGCTGGGGGCACAGATACGCAGTATTTT.

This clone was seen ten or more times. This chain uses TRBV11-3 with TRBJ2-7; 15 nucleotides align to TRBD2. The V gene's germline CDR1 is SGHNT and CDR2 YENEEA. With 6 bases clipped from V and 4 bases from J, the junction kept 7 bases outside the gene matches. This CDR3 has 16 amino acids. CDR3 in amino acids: CASSRPGTSGGYEQYF. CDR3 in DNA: TGTGCCAGCAGTCGCCCCGGGACTAGCGGGGGGTACGAGCAGTACTTC. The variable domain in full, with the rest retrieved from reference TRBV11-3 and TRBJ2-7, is EAGVVQSPRYKIIEKKQPVAFWCNPISGHNTLYWYLQNLGQGPELLIRYENEEAVDDSQLPKDRFSAERLKGVDSTLKIQPAELGDSAVYLCASSRPGTSGGYEQYFGPGTRLTVT.

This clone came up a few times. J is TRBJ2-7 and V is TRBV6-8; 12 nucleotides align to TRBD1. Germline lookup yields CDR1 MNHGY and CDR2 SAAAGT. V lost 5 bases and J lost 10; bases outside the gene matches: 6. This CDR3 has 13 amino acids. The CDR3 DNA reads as TGTGCCAGCAGTGACCGGGACAGGGGGCAACAGTACTTC. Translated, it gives CASSDRDRGQQYF.

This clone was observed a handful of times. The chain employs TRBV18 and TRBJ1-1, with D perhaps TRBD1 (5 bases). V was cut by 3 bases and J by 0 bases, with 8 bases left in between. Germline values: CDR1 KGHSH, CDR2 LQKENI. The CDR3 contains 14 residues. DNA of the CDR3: TGTGCCAGCTCACCGGCGGGGGTGAACACTGAAGCTTTCTTT. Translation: CASSPAGVNTEAFF.